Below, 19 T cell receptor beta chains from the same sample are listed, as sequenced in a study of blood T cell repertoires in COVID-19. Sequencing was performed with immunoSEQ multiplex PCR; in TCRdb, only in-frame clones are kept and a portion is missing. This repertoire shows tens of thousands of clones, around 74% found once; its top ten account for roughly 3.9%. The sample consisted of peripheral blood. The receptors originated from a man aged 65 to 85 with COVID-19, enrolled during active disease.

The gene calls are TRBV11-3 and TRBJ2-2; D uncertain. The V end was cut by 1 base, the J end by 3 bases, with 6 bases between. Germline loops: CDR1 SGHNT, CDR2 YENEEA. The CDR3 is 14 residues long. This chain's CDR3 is CASSLGRHTGELFF. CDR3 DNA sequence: TGTGCCAGCAGCTTAGGGCGGCACACCGGGGAGCTGTTTTTT.

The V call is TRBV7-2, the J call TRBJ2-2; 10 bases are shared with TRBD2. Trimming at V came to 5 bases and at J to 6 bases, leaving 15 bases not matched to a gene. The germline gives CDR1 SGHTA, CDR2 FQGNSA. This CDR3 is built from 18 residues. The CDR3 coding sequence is TGTGCCAGCAGCACAGTGAGGCCTCTAGCGGGAGCTTCCGGGGAGCTGTTTTTT. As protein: CASSTVRPLAGASGELFF. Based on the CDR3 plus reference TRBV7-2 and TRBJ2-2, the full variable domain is GAGVSQSPSNKVTEKGKDVELRCDPISGHTALYWYRQSLGQGLEFLIYFQGNSAPDKSGLPSDRFSAERTGGSVSTLTIQRTQQEDSAVYLCASSTVRPLAGASGELFFGEGSRLTVL.

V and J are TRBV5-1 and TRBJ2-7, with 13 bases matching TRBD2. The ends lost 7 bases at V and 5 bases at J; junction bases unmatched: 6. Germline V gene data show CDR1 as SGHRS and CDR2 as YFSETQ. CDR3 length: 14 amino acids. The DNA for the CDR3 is TGCGCCAGCGGCCCGGGACTAGCGGGACACGAGCAGTACTTC. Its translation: CASGPGLAGHEQYF.

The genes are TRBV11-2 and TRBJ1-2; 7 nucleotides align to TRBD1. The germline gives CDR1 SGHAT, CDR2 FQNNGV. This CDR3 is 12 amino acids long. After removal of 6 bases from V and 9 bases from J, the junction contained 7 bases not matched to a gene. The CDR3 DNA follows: TGTGCCAGCAGTTCGACAGGGTATAGCTACACCTTC. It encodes CASSSTGYSYTF.

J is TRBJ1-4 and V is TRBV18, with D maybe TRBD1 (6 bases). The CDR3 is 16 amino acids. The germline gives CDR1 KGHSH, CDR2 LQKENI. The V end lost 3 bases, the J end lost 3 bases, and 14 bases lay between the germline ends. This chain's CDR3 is CASSPQQGRANEKLFF. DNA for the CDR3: TGTGCCAGCTCACCTCAACAGGGTAGGGCTAATGAAAAACTGTTTTTT.

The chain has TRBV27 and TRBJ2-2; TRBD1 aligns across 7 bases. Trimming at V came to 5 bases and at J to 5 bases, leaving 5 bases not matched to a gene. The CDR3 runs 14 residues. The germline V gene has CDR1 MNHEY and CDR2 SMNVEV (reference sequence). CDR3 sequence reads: CASSLETGTGELFF. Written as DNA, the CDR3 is TGTGCCAGCAGTCTCGAGACAGGGACCGGGGAGCTGTTTTTT.

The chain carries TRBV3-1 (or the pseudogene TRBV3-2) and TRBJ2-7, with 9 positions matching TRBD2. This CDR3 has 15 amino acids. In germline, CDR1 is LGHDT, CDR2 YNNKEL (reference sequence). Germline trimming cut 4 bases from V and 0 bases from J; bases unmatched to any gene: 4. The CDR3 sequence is CASSRGLAFSYEQYF. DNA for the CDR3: TGTGCCAGCAGCCGTGGACTAGCGTTCTCCTACGAGCAGTACTTC.

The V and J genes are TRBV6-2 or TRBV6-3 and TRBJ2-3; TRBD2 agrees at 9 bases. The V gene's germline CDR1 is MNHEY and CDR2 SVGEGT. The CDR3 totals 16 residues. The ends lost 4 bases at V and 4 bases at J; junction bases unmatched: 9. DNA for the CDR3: TGTGCCAGCAGTTTCACCCCGGGACTAGCTTCAGATACGCAGTATTTT. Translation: CASSFTPGLASDTQYF.

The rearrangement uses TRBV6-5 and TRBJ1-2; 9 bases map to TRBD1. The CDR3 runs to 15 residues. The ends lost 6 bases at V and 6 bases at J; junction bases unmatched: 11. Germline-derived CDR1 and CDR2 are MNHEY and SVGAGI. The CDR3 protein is CASSPTGTGTHGYTF. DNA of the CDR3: TGTGCCAGCAGCCCCACCGGGACAGGGACTCATGGCTACACCTTC.

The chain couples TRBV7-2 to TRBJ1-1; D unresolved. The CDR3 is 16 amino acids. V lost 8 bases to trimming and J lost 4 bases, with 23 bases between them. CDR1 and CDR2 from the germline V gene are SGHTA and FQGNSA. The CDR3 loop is CASLSNARRVITEAFF. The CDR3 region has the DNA TGTGCCAGCCTTAGTAACGCTAGGCGGGTGATCACTGAAGCTTTCTTT.

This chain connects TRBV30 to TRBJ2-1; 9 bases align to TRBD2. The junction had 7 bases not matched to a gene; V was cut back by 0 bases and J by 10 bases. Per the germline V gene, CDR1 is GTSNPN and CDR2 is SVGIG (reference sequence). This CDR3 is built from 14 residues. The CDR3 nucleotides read TGTGCCTGGAGTGTAACGCTAGCGGGACGAGAGCAGTTCTTC. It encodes CAWSVTLAGREQFF.

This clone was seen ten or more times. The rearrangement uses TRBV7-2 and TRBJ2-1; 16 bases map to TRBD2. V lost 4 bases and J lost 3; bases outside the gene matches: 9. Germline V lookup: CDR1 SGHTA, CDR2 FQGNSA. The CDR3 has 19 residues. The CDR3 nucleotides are TGTGCCAGCAGCTCCAAATGGGGGACTAGCGGGAGGGGCTACAATGAGCAGTTCTTC. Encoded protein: CASSSKWGTSGRGYNEQFF.

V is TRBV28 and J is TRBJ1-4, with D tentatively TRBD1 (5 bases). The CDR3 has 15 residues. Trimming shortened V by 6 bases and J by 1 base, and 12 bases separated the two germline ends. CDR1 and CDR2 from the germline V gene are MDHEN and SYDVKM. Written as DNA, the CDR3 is TGTGCCAGCAGGAACGCGGGGGAAACTAATGAAAAACTGTTTTTT. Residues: CASRNAGETNEKLFF.

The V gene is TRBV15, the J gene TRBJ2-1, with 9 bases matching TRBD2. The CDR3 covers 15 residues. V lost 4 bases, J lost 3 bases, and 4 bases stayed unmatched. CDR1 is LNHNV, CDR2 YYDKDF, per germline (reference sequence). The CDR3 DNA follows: TGTGCCACCAGCAAGAGTAGCGGGAGCTACAATGAGCAGTTCTTC. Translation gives CATSKSSGSYNEQFF.

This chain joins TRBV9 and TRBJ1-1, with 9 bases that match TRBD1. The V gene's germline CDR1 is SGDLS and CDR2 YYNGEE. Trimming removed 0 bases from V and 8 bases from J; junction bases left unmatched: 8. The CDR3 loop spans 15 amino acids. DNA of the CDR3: TGTGCCAGCAGCGTAGCCGGGACAGGGTTGTCCGAAGCTTTCTTT. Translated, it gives CASSVAGTGLSEAFF.

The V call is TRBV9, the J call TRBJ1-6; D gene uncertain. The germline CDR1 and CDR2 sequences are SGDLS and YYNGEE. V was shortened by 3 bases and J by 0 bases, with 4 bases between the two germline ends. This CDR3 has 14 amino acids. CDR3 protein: CASSGGSYNSPLHF. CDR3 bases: TGTGCCAGCAGCGGAGGCTCCTATAATTCACCCCTCCACTTT.

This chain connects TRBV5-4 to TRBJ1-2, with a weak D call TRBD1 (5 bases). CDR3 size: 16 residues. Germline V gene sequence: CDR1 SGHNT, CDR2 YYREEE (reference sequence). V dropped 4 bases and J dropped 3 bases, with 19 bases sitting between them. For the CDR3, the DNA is TGTGCCAGCAGCCTGGGACTCCCCGCGCCAGACTATGGCTACACCTTC. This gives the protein CASSLGLPAPDYGYTF. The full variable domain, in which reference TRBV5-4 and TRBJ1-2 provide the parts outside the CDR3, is ETGVTQSPTHLIKTRGQQVTLRCSSQSGHNTVSWYQQALGQGPQFIFQYYREEENGRGNFPPRFSGLQFPNYSSELNVNALELDDSALYLCASSLGLPAPDYGYTFGSGTRLTVV.

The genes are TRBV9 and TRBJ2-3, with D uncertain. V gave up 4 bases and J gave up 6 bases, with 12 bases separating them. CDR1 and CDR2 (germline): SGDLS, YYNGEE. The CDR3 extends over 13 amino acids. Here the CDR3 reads CASSLHLGDTQYF. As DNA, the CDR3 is TGTGCCAGCAGCCTTCACCTCGGGGATACGCAGTATTTT.

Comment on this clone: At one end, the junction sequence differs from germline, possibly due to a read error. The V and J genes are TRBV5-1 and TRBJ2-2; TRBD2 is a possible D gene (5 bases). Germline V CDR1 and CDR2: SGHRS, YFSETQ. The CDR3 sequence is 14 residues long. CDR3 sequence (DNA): TGCGCCAGCAGCTTGGATATGGAGACCGGGGTGCTGTTTTTT. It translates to CASSLDMETGVLFF.